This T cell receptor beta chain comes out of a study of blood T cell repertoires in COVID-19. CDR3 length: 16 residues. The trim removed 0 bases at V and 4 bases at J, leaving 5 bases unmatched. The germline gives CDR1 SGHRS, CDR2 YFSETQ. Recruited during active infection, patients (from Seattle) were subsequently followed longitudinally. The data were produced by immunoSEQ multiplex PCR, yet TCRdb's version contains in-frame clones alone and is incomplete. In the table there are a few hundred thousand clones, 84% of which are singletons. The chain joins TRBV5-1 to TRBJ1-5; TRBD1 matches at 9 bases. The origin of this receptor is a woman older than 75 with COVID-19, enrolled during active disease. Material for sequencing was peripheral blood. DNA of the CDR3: TGCGCCAGCAGCTTGGGGGTACAGGGGGCTAATCAGCCCCAGCATTTT. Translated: CASSLGVQGANQPQHF.